Sequencing of this T cell receptor beta chain was carried out in a study of blood T cell repertoires in COVID-19. Study-level background: The United States, Italy and Spain supplied acute and convalescent COVID-19 samples. The cDNA or gDNA used as material had been derived from T cells, B-cell-depleted T cells, or PBMCs.

This clone appeared a single time. In the original workflow: Nucleated cell counts were estimated from reference gene primer amplification. Assay: immunoSEQ multiplex PCR; the TCRdb copy retains only in-frame clones and omits some. V and J calls and clone size follow that table, whereas D and trimming were derived from the DNA. The sample lists 93,000 or so clones, 85% to 90% occurring once. The germline V gene has CDR1 SGHDT and CDR2 YYEEEE. The V gene end was trimmed by 2 bases and the J gene end by 7 bases; junction bases not matched to a gene: 4. This CDR3 has 14 residues. The receptor comes from a human donor in a cohort sampled during active COVID-19. Source material: peripheral blood. The rearrangement links TRBV5-6 to TRBJ2-7, with 12 bases aligning to TRBD1. The CDR3 DNA reads as TGTGCCAGCAGCTTTGGGACAGGGGGCAAAGAGCAGTACTTC. This sequence encodes CASSFGTGGKEQYF.